The 13 T cell receptor beta chains given below trace back to one sample, sequenced in a study of graft-versus-host responses after intestinal transplantation. The data were produced by immunoSEQ multiplex PCR, yet TCRdb's version contains in-frame clones alone and is incomplete. The table includes about 59,000 clones, almost 95% detected once. For these TCRs, the target antigens are not known. Specimen: unstimulated CD4+ T cells sorted from spleen or lymph node cells, collected before transplant. The receptors were gathered from a human donor who was the organ donor for an intestinal transplant.

The chain carries TRBV6-6 and TRBJ2-7; 9 positions agree with TRBD2. V shed 5 bases, J shed 6 bases, and the junction held 5 bases outside the gene matches. CDR1 and CDR2 (germline): MNHNY, SVGAGI (reference sequence). The CDR3 has 13 residues. This CDR3 is CASSRTSEREQYF. DNA for the CDR3: TGTGCCAGCAGTCGGACTAGCGAACGCGAGCAGTACTTC.

On this clone itself: Because the CDR3 is missing its conserved closing phenylalanine or tryptophan, this is likely a read error. This chain links TRBV7-2 with TRBJ2-3; 8 bases fit TRBD2. This CDR3 spans 15 amino acids. Trimming cost V 5 bases and J 7 bases; bases outside gene matches: 11. Germline CDR1 reads SGHTA; CDR2 reads FQGNSA. CDR3 nucleotide sequence: TGTGCCAGCAGCCCGTCCCGACTAGCGTCGCATACGCAGTATCTT. It is translated as CASSPSRLASHTQYL.

V is TRBV5-6 and J is TRBJ2-7; D call uncertain. Trimming took off 0 bases at V and 2 bases at J, with 12 bases between the two ends. Germline V CDR1 and CDR2: SGHDT, YYEEEE. The CDR3 length is 15 residues. The CDR3 loop reads CASSLARTGPYEQYF. CDR3 coding DNA: TGTGCCAGCAGCTTGGCGCGGACCGGACCCTACGAGCAGTACTTC.

This chain joins TRBV5-6 and TRBJ2-2; D uncertain. The CDR3 consists of 13 residues. Trimming shortened V by 1 base and J by 5 bases, and 6 bases separated the two germline ends. Germline-derived CDR1 and CDR2 are SGHDT and YYEEEE. The CDR3 here is CASSLQITGELFF. The CDR3 DNA sequence: TGTGCCAGCAGCTTGCAGATTACCGGGGAGCTGTTTTTT.

The V call is TRBV18, the J call TRBJ2-7, with unresolved D. Germline V gene sequence: CDR1 KGHSH, CDR2 LQKENI. The CDR3 totals 13 residues. The ends were cut back, 2 bases at V and 3 bases at J, with 8 bases in the middle. CDR3 bases: TGTGCCAGCTCACCAGGGATGGTCTACGAGCAGTACTTC. This gives the protein CASSPGMVYEQYF.

The rearrangement uses TRBV4-3 and TRBJ1-1, with D unresolved. The CDR3 consists of 14 residues. CDR1 and CDR2 from the germline V gene are LGHNA and YSLEER. V dropped 1 base and J dropped 2 bases, with 8 bases sitting between them. The CDR3, as DNA: TGCGCCAGCAGCCAAGGCGTCTCCAACACTGAAGCTTTCTTT. It yields the protein CASSQGVSNTEAFF.

This clone has just one count. The V gene is TRBV9, the J gene TRBJ1-3; D is perhaps TRBD1 (6 bases). With 7 bases removed from V and 2 bases from J, the gap between germline ends came to 10 bases. CDR1 is SGDLS, CDR2 YYNGEE, per germline. This CDR3 contains 13 residues. CDR3 protein: CASARTAGNTIYF. For the CDR3, the DNA is TGTGCCAGCGCCCGGACAGCTGGAAACACCATATATTTT.

This rearrangement joins TRBV5-4 to TRBJ1-4, with D possibly TRBD1 on 5 matching bases. CDR3 length: 14 amino acids. Trimming removed 0 bases at V and 5 bases at J, with 8 bases between. CDR1 is SGHNT and CDR2 is YYREEE in the germline V gene (reference sequence). CDR3 nucleotides: TGTGCCAGCAGCTTGGAGGGGTTAAATGAAAAACTGTTTTTT. Translation: CASSLEGLNEKLFF. The whole variable domain, filled in from reference TRBV5-4 and TRBJ1-4, reads ETGVTQSPTHLIKTRGQQVTLRCSSQSGHNTVSWYQQALGQGPQFIFQYYREEENGRGNFPPRFSGLQFPNYSSELNVNALELDDSALYLCASSLEGLNEKLFFGSGTQLSVL.

V usage is TRBV4-2 and J usage is TRBJ1-2; D is perhaps TRBD1 (6 bases). With 1 base removed from V and 4 bases from J, the gap between germline ends came to 16 bases. Looked up from germline, CDR1 is LGHNA and CDR2 is YNFKEQ. There are 16 residues in the CDR3. The CDR3 loop is CASSQVAGDTSYGYTF. CDR3 nucleotides: TGTGCCAGCAGCCAAGTGGCTGGGGACACCTCCTATGGCTACACCTTC.

This clone is a singleton in its sample. CDR3 bases: TGTGCCAGCAGTGAAGGTTGGAACATTCAGTACTTC. As protein: CASSEGWNIQYF. V and J are TRBV2 and TRBJ2-4; D remains ambiguous. Trimming left V 1 base short and J 7 bases short, with 5 bases between. Per germline, CDR1 SNHLY and CDR2 FYNNEI. CDR3 length: 12 residues.

The genes are TRBV4-1 and TRBJ1-6, with 10 positions matching TRBD1. CDR1 and CDR2 (germline): MGHRA, YSYEKL. CDR3 length: 15 residues. V lost 0 bases, J lost 7 bases, and 0 bases stayed unmatched. This chain's CDR3 is CASSQEDRGNSPLHF. DNA for the CDR3: TGCGCCAGCAGCCAAGAGGACAGGGGGAATTCACCCCTCCACTTT.

As concerns this clone: Other DNA sequences from this sample encode an identical CDR3 as well. This chain links TRBV14 with TRBJ1-2, with D unclear. Germline CDR1 is SGHDN and CDR2 is FVKESK. V lost 1 base and J lost 5, with 14 bases in between. CDR3 size: 15 residues. CDR3 coding DNA: TGTGCCAGCAGCCAAGGAACGGGTTCATTGTATGGCTACACCTTC. This translates into CASSQGTGSLYGYTF. The variable domain in full, completed from reference TRBV14 and TRBJ1-2, reads EAGVTQFPSHSVIEKGQTVTLRCDPISGHDNLYWYRRVMGKEIKFLLHFVKESKQDESGMPNNRFLAERTGGTYSTLKVQPAELEDSGVYFCASSQGTGSLYGYTFGSGTRLTVV.

The chain links TRBV14 to TRBJ1-6; D remains ambiguous. The CDR3 spans 15 residues. V was shortened by 1 base and J by 6 bases, with 10 bases between the two germline ends. Germline lookup yields CDR1 SGHDN and CDR2 FVKESK. CDR3 residues: CASSQGPAFNSPLHF. Here the CDR3 DNA reads TGTGCCAGCAGCCAAGGTCCGGCTTTTAATTCACCCCTCCACTTT. The full variable domain, its missing parts supplied by reference TRBV14 and TRBJ1-6, is EAGVTQFPSHSVIEKGQTVTLRCDPISGHDNLYWYRRVMGKEIKFLLHFVKESKQDESGMPNNRFLAERTGGTYSTLKVQPAELEDSGVYFCASSQGPAFNSPLHFGNGTRLTVT.